This entry concerns a single TCR beta chain. The sample comes from a study of control samples from healthy donors and cancer patients. The CDR3 has 14 residues. V was trimmed by 2 bases and J by 4 bases, leaving 12 bases between them. Germline CDR1 and CDR2: SGHRS and YFSETQ. Sequenced by immunoSEQ multiplex PCR; TCRdb stores in-frame clones only, minus some. The sample yields around 190,000 clones, approximately 90% seen once. The source of this sequence is a man aged 25-45 years in good health. Input material: blood. V usage is TRBV5-1 and J usage is TRBJ1-2; a weak D match, TRBD1 (5 bases). The CDR3 is CASSLGTASYGYTF. The CDR3 bases are TGCGCCAGCAGCTTAGGGACGGCGAGCTATGGCTACACCTTC.